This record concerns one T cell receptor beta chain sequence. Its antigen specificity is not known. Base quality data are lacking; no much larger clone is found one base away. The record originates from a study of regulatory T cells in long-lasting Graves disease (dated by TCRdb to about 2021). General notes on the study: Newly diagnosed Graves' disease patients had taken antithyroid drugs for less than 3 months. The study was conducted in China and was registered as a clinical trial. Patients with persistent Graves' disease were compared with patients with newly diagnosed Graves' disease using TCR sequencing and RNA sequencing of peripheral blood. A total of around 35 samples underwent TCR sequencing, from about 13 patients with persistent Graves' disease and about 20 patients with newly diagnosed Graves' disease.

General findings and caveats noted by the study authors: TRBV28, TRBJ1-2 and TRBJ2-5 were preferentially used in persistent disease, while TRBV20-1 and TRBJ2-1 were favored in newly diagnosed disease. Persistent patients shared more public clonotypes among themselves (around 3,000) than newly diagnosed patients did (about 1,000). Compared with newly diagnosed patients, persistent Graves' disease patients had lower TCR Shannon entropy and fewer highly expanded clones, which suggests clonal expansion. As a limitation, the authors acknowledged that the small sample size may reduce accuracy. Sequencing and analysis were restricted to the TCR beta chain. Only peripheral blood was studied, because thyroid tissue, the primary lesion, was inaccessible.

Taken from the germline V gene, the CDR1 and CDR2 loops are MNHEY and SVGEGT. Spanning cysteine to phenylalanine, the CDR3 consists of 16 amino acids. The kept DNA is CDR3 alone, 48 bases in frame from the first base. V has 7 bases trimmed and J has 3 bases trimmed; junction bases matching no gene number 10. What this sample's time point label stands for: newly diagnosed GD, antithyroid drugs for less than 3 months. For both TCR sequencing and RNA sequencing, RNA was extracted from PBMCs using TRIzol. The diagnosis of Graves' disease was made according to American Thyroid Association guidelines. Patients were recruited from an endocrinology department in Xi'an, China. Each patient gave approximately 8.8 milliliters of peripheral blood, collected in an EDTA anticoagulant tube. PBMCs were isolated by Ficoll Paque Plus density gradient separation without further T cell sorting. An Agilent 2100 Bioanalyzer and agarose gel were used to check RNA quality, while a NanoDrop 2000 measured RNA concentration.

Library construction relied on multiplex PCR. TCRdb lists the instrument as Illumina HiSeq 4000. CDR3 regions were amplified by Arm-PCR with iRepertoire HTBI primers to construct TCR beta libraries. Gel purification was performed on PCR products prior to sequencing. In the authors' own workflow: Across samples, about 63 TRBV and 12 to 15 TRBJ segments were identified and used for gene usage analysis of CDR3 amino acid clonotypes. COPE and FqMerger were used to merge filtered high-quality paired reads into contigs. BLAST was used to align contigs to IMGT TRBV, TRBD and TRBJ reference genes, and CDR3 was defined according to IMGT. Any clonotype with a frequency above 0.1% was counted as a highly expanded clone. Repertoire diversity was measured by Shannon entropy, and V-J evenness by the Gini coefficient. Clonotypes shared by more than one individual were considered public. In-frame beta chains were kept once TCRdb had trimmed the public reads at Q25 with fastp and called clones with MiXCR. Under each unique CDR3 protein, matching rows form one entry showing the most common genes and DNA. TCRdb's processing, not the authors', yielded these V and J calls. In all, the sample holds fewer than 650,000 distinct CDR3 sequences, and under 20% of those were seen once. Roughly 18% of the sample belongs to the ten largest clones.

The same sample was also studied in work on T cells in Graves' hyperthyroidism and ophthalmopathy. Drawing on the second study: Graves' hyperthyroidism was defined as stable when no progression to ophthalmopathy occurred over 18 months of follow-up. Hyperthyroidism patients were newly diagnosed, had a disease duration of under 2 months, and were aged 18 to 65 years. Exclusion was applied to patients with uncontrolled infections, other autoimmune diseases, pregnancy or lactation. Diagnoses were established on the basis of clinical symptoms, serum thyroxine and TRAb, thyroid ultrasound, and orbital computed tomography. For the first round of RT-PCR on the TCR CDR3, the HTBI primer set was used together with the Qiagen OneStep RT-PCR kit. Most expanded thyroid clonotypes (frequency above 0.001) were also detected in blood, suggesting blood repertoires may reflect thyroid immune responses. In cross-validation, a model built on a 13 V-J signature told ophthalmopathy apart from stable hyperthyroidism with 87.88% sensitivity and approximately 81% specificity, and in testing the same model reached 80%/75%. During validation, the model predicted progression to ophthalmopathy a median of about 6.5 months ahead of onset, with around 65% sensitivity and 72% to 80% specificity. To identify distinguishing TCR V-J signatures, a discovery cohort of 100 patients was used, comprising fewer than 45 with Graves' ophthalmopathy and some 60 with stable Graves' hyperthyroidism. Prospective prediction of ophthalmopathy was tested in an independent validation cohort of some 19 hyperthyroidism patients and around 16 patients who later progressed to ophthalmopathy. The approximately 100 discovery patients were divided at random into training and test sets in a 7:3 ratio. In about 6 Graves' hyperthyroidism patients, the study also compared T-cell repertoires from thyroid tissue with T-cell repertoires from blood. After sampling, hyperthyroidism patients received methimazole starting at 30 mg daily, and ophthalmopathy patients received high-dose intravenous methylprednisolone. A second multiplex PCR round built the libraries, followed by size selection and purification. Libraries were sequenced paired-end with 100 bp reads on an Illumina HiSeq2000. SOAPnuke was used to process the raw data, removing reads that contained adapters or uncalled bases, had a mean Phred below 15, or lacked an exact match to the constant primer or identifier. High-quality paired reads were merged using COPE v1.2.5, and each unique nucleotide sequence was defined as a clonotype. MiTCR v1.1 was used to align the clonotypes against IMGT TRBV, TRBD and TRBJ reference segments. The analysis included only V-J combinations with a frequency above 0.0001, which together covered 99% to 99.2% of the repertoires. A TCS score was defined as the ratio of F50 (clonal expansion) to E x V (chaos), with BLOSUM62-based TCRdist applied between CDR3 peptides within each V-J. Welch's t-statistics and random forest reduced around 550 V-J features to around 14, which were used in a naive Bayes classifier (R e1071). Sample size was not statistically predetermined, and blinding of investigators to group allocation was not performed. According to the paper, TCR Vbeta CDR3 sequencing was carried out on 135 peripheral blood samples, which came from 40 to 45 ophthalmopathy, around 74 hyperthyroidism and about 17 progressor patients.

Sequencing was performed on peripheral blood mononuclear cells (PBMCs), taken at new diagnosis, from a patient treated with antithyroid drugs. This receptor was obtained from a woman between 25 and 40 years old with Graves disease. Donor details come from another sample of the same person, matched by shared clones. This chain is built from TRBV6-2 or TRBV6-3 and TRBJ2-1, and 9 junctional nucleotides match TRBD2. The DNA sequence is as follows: TGTGCCAGCAAAGAGGCTAGCGGGGACTACTACAATGAGCAGTTCTTC. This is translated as CASKEASGDYYNEQFF.